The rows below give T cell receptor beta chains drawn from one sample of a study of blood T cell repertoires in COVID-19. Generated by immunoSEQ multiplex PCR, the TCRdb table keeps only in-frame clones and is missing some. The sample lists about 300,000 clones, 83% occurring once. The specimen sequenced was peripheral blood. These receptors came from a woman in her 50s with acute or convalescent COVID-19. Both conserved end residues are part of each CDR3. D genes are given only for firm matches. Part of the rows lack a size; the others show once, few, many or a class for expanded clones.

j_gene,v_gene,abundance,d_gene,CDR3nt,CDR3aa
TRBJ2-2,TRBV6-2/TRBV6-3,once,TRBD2,TGTGCCAGCAGTCAGCGGACTAGCGGGAAAATTGGCGGGGAGCTGTTTTTT,CASSQRTSGKIGGELFF
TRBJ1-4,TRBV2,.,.,TGTGCCAGCGGGATGTGGGGGGAGGATGAAAAACTGTTTTTT,CASGMWGEDEKLFF
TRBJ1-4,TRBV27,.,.,TGTGCCAGCAGTTTATCAACACAGCATAATGAAAAACTGTTTTTT,CASSLSTQHNEKLFF
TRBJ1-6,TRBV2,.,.,TGTGTCGGCAGCCCGAGCTCCTATAATTCACCCCTCCACTTT,CVGSPSSYNSPLHF
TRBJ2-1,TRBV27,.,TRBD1,TGTGCCAGCAGTTACGGGACAGGGTACAATGAGCAGTTCTTC,CASSYGTGYNEQFF
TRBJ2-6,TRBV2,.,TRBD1,TGTGCCAGCAGGACAGGGGGCGAATCTGGGGCCAACGTCCTGACTTTC,CASRTGGESGANVLTF
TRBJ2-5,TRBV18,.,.,TGTGCCAGCTCACTTACGGGGGAGACCCAGTACTTC,CASSLTGETQYF
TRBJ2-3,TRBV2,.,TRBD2,TGTGCCAGCTGGACTAGCGAGAGCACAGATACGCAGTATTTT,CASWTSESTDTQYF
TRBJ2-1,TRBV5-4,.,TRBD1,TGTGCCAGCAGCGGGACAGGGGACGCTCTCGTTGAGCAGTTCTTC,CASSGTGDALVEQFF
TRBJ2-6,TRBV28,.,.,TGTGCCAGCAGTCTACCCGCGGGGTCTGGGGCCAACGTCCTGACTTTC,CASSLPAGSGANVLTF
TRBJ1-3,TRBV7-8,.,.,TGTGCCAGCAGACACTTTATCGGGTCCTCTGGAAACACCATATATTTT,CASRHFIGSSGNTIYF
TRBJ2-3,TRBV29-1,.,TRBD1,TGCAGCGTTCTCCGGGACAGGGGCACAGATACGCAGTATTTT,CSVLRDRGTDTQYF
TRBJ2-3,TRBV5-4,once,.,TGTGCCAGCAGCTTAAAATCCCGGGCAGAGGGTACGCAGTATTTT,CASSLKSRAEGTQYF
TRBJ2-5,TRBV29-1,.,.,TGCAGCGGGATAGCGGCTGAGACCCAGTACTTC,CSGIAAETQYF
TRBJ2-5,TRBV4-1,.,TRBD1,TGCGCCAGCAGCCAACCCGAGGGACAGGGGGAAGAGACCCAGTACTTC,CASSQPEGQGEETQYF
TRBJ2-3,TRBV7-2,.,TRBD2,TGTGCCAGCAGCTTCCTAGCGGGAGGCGGCACAGATACGCAGTATTTT,CASSFLAGGGTDTQYF
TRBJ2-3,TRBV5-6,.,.,TGTGCCAGCGGCGAATGGGAGGGGGAAGAATTATTGGGATTAGATACGCAGTATTTT,CASGEWEGEELLGLDTQYF
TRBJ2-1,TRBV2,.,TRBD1,TGTGCCAGCAGGGGAGGACAGGGGGCAAGTAATGAGCAGTTCTTC,CASRGGQGASNEQFF
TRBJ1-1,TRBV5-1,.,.,TGCGCCAGCAGCTTGGCGGGAGTCACTGAAGCTTTCTTT,CASSLAGVTEAFF
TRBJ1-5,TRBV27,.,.,TGTGCCAGCAGATCCCTCGGGGACTTTTATAGCAATCAGCCCCAGCATTTT,CASRSLGDFYSNQPQHF
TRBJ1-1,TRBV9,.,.,TGTGCCAGCAGCGTAGGCAGGGGATATCCTGAAGCTTTCTTT,CASSVGRGYPEAFF
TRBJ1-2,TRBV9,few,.,TGTGCCAGCAGCGCATGGGGGGGGCCTGGCTACACCTTC,CASSAWGGPGYTF
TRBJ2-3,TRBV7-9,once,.,TGTGCCAGCAGCTTAGGAGGCGGCCGGGTCACAGATACGCAGTATTTT,CASSLGGGRVTDTQYF
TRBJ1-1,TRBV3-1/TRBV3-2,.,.,TGTGCCAGCAGCGTAGGGGCAGGGTCGGGCGCTGAAGCTTTCTTT,CASSVGAGSGAEAFF
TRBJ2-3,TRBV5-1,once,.,TGCGCCAGCAGAGAGGGCACAGATACGCAGTATTTT,CASREGTDTQYF
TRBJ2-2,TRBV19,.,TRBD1,TGTGCCAGTAGGGGGGACAGGGGGAAACCCGGGGAGCTGTTTTTT,CASRGDRGKPGELFF
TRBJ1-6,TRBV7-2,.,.,TGTGCCAGCAGCTTAGGAGCCCGCAATTCACCCCTCCACTTT,CASSLGARNSPLHF
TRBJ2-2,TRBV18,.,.,TGTGCCAGCTCACCAATAAACACCGGGGAGCTGTTTTTT,CASSPINTGELFF
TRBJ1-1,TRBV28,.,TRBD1,TGTGCCAGCACGTCCGGGACAGGGGGCGCGTGGACTGAAGCTTTCTTT,CASTSGTGGAWTEAFF
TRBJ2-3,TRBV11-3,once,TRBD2,TGTGCCAGCAACCGACTAGCGGGGAGCGATACGCAGTATTTT,CASNRLAGSDTQYF
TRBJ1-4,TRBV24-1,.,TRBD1,TGTGCCACCAGTACAGGGGGGGACGAAAAACTGTTTTTT,CATSTGGDEKLFF
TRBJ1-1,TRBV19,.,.,TGTGCCAGTCCTACCGGGGGGAACACTGAAGCTTTCTTT,CASPTGGNTEAFF
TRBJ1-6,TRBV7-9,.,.,TGTGCCAGCGGTGATTCGGATTCACCCCTCCACTTT,CASGDSDSPLHF
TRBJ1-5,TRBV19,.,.,TGTGCCAGTAGTATAGATCGAGGGGGTAGCAATCAGCCCCAGCATTTT,CASSIDRGGSNQPQHF
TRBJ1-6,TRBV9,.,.,TGTGCCAGCAGCGTTTTAGACGGGGAGGCCCTCCACTTT,CASSVLDGEALHF
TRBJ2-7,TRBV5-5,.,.,TGTGCCAGCAGCTTTCCTCATGAGCCAGGAAACTACGAGCAGTACTTC,CASSFPHEPGNYEQYF
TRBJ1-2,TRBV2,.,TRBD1,TGTGCCAGCATTATTACACGGGACAGCCTCTATGGCTACACCTTC,CASIITRDSLYGYTF
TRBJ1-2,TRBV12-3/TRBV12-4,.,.,TGTGCCAGCAGTTTGGGGGGGGGCTATGGCTACACCTTC,CASSLGGGYGYTF
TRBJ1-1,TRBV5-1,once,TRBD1,TGCGCCAGCAGTTCACAGGGGCAGGGCACTGAAGCTTTCTTT,CASSSQGQGTEAFF
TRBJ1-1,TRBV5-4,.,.,TGTGCCAGCAGCAAGGACAGAACCTTGATGAACACTGAAGCTTTCTTT,CASSKDRTLMNTEAFF
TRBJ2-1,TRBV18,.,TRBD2,TGTGCCAGCTCCCCCGGGACTAGCGGGGCCTCGGGGTACAATGAGCAGTTCTTC,CASSPGTSGASGYNEQFF
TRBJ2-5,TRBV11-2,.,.,TGTGCCAGCAGCTTATCGTCGGGGACTCGATGGGAGACCCAGTACTTC,CASSLSSGTRWETQYF
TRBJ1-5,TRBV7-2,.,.,TGTGCCAGCAGCTTACAAGACACCCTCCCCAGCAATCAGCCCCAGCATTTT,CASSLQDTLPSNQPQHF
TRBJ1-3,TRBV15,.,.,TGTGCCACCAGCAGAGAAGGGGCTGGAAACACCATATATTTT,CATSREGAGNTIYF
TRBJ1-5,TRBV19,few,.,TGTGCCAGTATCGAGAGATATAGCAATCAGCCCCAGCATTTT,CASIERYSNQPQHF